This TCR beta chain was captured by sequencing in a study of STAT3 mutations in large granular lymphocyte leukemia. Average productive template count per sample was some 44,000. Some clones are missing from TCRdb's copy, which holds only in-frame ones; the method was immunoSEQ multiplex PCR. The profile covers tens of thousands of clones, with about 95% appearing a single time and approximately 6% taken by the ten largest. Study conclusions and caveats: In about 35% of the 18 patients, new TCR clonotypes emerged after therapy. Persisting codominant clonotypes may have hidden a small pathogenic clone. In several patients, dominant TCR clone burden exceeded STAT3 mutant burden, suggesting STAT3 mutation arose secondarily. Every T-cell large granular lymphocyte leukemia patient had at least one immunodominant TCR beta clonotype.

Per the germline V gene, CDR1 is LNHDA and CDR2 is SQIVND (reference sequence). J gave up 4 bases and V 7 bases, and 8 bases lay outside the gene matches. This CDR3 is 15 amino acids long. Turning to this clone: Its antigen is as yet unknown.

Sample: peripheral blood mononuclear cells. The sequence was collected from a middle-aged man with T-cell large granular lymphocyte leukemia. Some clones in this sample may be carry-over from other donors' samples. V and J are TRBV19 and TRBJ2-2, with 8 nucleotides matching TRBD2. The CDR3 DNA reads TGTGCCAGTAAGTTGGCGGGAGGAGGCACCGGGGAGCTGTTTTTT. It encodes CASKLAGGGTGELFF.